These T cell receptor beta chains were read from a single sample in a study of cytomegalovirus exposure and HLA in healthy donors. The repertoire was sequenced with immunoSEQ multiplex PCR; TCRdb's copy has only in-frame clones and lacks some. The sample lists 80,000 or so clones, around 60% occurring once. The sample was PBMCs. The receptors originated from a male donor in good health and CMV-seropositive. Both conserved end residues are part of each CDR3. The D gene is left open where the match is weak.

>TRBD2|TRBJ2-1|TRBV4-1
CASSQERVAGAYNEQFF
TGCGCCAGCAGCCAAGAAAGGGTAGCGGGGGCCTACAATGAGCAGTTCTTC
>NA|TRBJ2-5|TRBV11-3
CASSQNSQGQTQYF
TGTGCCAGCAGCCAAAACAGTCAGGGTCAGACCCAGTACTTC
>NA|TRBJ2-7|TRBV2
CASSGSSSSGYEQYF
TGTGCCAGCAGTGGTTCTTCTAGCTCGGGCTACGAGCAGTACTTC
>TRBD2|TRBJ2-5|TRBV7-9
CASSHRTSGFQETQYF
TGTGCCAGCAGCCACCGGACTAGCGGGTTTCAAGAGACCCAGTACTTC
>NA|TRBJ2-7|TRBV7-3
CASSLKGRDYEQYF
TGTGCCAGCAGCTTAAAGGGCAGGGATTACGAGCAGTACTTC
>NA|TRBJ2-7|TRBV18
CASSPPSNYEQYF
TGTGCCAGCTCACCACCTAGTAATTACGAGCAGTACTTC
>NA|TRBJ2-1|TRBV19
CASRTSWDNEQFF
TGTGCCAGTAGGACTAGTTGGGACAATGAGCAGTTCTTC
>NA|TRBJ1-2|TRBV12-5
CASGDRYYGYTF
TGTGCTAGTGGTGACAGGTACTATGGCTACACCTTC
>NA|TRBJ2-7|TRBV7-6
CASSLARSYEQYF
TGTGCCAGCAGCTTAGCGCGTAGCTACGAGCAGTACTTC
>NA|TRBJ2-1|TRBV29-1
CSVEARGSAYNEQFF
TGCAGCGTTGAAGCCCGAGGGAGTGCCTACAATGAGCAGTTCTTC
>TRBD2|TRBJ2-1|TRBV6-4
CASSAREGRGNEQFF
TGTGCCAGCAGTGCGCGGGAGGGCCGGGGCAATGAGCAGTTCTTC
>TRBD1|TRBJ1-4|TRBV28
CASTPGDRVREKLFF
TGTGCCAGCACTCCCGGGGACAGGGTGAGGGAAAAACTGTTTTTT
>NA|TRBJ1-1|TRBV7-9
CASSLALGVNTEAFF
TGTGCCAGCAGCTTAGCGTTAGGGGTTAACACTGAAGCTTTCTTT
>NA|TRBJ2-7|TRBV7-2
CASSLSGVGSFYEQYF
TGTGCCAGCAGCTTATCTGGAGTCGGGAGCTTCTACGAGCAGTACTTC
>TRBD1|TRBJ2-1|TRBV7-2
CASSLTGSSYNEQFF
TGTGCCAGCAGCTTGACAGGGAGCTCCTACAATGAGCAGTTCTTC